The present TCR beta chain was sequenced within a study of response to subunit inactivated influenza vaccine. TCRdb reprocessed the RT-PCR reads via MiXCR and lists one record per CDR3 protein. Of under 750,000 distinct CDR3 sequences in the sample, about 11% were seen once. The germline V gene encodes CDR1 SGHKS and CDR2 YYEKEE (reference sequence). The V and J ends lost 3 bases and 7 bases respectively, with 10 bases between them. This CDR3 has 12 amino acids. Comments on this clonotype: Its antigen remains unknown.

Regarding the study as a whole: T cells newly recruited by each seasonal influenza vaccination are few, the authors suggested.

The sequence was collected from a middle-aged man who received an inactivated influenza vaccine. The genes are TRBV5-5 and TRBJ1-2, with a possible D match to TRBD1 (5 bases). The sequences come from PBMCs from blood, collected on the day of vaccination. CDR3 sequence (DNA): TGTGCCAGCAGCTCTGGGGCGTCTGGCTACACCTTC. Protein sequence: CASSSGASGYTF.